Listed here is a single T cell receptor (beta chain). Antigen: not known. Assay execution took place at the deep level. The data were produced by immunoSEQ multiplex PCR, yet TCRdb's version contains in-frame clones alone and is incomplete. Of over a million clones in the sample, under 80% were seen once. The entry originates in a study of shared clonotypes between healthy human individuals. The wider study: Each donor's CD4 naive and CD4 memory cells filled three plates apiece, CD8 naive two, and CD8 memory one. Notes on the study in general: Only blood was sampled, and tissue TCR repertoires likely differ from blood ones. Inspection by rarefaction showed sorted-subset sequencing to be incomplete despite large depth.

The germline CDR1 and CDR2 sequences are LNHDA and SQIVND (reference sequence). The V end lost 6 bases, the J end lost 5 bases, and 18 bases lay between the germline ends. This CDR3 region has 15 residues. The sequenced sample was memory CD4+ T cells sorted from blood. Subset in this sample: CD45RA-negative fraction. The TCR originated in a man aged 18 to 35 in good health. The V gene is TRBV19, the J gene TRBJ2-3, with a possible D match to TRBD2 (8 bases). The CDR3 bases are TGTGCCAGTAGCCCTAGCGGGCACAGGGGAGATACGCAGTATTTT. Translated: CASSPSGHRGDTQYF.